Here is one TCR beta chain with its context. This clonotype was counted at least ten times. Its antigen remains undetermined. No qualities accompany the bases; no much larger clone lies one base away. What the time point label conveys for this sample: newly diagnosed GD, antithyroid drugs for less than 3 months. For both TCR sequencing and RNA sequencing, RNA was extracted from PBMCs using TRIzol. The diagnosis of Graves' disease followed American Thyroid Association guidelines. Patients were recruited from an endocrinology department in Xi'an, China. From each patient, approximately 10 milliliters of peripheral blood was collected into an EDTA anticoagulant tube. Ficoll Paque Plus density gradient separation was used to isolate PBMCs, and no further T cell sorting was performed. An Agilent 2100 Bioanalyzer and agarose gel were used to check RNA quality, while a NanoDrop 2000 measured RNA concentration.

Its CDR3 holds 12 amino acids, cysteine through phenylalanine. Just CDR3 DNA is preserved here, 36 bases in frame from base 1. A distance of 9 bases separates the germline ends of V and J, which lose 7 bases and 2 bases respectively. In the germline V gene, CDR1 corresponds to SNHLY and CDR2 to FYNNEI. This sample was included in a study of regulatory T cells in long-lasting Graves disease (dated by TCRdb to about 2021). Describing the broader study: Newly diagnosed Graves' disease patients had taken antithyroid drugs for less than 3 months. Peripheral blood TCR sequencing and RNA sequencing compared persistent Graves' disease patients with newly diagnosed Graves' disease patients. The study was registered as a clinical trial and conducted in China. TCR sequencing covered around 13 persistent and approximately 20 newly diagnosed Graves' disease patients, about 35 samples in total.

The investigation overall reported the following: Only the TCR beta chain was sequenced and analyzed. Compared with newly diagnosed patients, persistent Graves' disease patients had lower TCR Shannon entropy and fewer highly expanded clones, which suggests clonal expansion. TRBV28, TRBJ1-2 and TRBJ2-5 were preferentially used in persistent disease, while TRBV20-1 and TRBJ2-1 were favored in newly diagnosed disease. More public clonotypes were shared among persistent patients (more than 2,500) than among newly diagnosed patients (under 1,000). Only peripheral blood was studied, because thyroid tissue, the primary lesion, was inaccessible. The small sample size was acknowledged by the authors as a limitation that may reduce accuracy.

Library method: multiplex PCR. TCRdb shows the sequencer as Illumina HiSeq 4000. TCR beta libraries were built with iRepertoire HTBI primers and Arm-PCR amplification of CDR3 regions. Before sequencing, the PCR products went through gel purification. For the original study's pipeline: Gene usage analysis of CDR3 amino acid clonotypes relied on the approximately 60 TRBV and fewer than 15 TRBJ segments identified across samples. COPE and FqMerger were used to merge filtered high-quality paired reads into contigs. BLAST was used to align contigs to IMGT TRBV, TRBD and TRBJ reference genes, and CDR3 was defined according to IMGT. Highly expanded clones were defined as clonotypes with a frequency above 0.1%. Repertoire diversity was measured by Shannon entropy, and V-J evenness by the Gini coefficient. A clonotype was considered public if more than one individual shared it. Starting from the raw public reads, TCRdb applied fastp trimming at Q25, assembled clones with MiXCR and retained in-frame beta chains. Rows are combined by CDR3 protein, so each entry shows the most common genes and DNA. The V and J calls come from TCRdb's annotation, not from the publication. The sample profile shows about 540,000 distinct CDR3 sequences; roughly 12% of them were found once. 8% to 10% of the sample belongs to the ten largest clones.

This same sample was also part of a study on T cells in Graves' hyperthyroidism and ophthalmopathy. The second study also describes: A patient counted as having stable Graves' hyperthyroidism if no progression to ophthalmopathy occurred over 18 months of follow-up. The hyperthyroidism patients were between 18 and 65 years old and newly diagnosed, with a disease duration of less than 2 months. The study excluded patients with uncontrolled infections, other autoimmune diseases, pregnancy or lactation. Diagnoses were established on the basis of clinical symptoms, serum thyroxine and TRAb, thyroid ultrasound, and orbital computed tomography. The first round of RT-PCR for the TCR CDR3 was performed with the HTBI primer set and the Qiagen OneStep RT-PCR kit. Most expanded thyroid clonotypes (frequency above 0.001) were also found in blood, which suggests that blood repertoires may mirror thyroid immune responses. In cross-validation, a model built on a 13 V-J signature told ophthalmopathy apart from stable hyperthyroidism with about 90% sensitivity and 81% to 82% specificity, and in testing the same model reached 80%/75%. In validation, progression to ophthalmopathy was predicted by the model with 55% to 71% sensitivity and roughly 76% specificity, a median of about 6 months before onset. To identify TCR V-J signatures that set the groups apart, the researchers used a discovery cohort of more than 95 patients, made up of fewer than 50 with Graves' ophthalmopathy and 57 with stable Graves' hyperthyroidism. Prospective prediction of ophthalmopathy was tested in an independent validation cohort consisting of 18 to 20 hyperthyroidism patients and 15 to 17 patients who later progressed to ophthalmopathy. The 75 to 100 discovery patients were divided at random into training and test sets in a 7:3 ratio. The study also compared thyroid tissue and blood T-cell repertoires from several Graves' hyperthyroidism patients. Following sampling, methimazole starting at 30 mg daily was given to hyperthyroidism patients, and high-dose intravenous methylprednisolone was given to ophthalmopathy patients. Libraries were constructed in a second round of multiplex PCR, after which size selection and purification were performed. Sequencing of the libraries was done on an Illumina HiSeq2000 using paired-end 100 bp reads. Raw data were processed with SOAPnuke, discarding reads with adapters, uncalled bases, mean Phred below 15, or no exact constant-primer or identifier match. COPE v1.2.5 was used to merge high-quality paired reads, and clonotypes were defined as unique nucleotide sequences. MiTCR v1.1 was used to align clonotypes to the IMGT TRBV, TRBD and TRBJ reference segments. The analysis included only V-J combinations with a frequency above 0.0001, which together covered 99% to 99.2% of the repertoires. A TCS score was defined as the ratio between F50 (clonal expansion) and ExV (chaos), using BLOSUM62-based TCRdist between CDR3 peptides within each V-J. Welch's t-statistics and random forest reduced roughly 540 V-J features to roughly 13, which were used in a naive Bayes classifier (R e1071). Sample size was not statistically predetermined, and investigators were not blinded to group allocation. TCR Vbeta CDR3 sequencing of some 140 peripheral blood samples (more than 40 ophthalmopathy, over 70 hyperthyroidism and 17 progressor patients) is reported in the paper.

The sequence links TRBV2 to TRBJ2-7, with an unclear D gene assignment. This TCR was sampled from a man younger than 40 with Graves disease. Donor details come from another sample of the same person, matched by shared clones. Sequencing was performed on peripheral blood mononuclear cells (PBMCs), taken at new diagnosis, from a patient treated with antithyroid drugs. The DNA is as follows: TGTGCCAGCACTGGCAGTGCCTACGAGCAGTACTTC. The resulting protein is CASTGSAYEQYF.